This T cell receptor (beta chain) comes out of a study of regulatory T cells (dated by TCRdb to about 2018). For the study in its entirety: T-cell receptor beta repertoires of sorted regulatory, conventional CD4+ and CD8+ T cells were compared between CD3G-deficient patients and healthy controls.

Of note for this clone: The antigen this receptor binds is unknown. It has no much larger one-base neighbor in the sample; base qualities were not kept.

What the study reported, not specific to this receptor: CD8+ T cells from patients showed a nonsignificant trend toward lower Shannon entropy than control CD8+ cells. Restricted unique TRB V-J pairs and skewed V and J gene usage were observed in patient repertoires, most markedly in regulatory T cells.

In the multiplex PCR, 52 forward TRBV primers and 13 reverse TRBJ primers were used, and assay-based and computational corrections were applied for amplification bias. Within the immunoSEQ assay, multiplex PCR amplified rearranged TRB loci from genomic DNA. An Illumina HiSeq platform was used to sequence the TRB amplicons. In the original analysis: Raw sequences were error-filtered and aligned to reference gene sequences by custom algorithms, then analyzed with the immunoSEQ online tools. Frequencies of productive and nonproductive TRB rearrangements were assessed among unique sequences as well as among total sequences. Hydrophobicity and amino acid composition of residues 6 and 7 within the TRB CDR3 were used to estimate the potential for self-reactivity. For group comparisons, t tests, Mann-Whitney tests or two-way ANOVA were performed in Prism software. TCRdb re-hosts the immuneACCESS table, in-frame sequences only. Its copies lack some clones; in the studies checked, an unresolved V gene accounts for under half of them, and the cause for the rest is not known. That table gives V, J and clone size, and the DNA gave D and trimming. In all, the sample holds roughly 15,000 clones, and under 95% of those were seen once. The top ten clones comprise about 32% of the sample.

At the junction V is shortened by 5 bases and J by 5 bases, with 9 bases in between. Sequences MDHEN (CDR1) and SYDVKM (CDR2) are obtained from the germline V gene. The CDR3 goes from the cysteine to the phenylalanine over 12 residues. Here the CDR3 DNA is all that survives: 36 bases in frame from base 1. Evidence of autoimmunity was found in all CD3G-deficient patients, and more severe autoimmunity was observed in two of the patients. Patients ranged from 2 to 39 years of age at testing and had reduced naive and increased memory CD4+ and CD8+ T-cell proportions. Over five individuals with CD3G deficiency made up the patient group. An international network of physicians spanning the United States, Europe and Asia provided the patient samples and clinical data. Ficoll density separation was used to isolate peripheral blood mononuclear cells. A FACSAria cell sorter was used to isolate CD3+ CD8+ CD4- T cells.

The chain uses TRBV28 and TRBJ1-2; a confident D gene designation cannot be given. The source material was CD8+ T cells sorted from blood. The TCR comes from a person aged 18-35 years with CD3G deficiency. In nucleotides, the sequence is TGTGCCAGCAGTCACGGGGAGTATGGCTACACCTTC. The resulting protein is CASSHGEYGYTF.